The 22 T cell receptor beta chains below were found in one sample sequenced in a study of Tregs in tolerant kidney transplant recipients. The method was immunoSEQ multiplex PCR; TCRdb's version includes in-frame clones alone and lacks a portion of them. The sample contains some 110,000 clones, roughly nine tenths of which appear only once. What was sequenced was CD4+ T cells from blood. The receptors stem from a human donor in good health.

The CDR3 loop is CASRAMGLAYNEQFF. CDR3 nucleotides: TGTGCCAGCAGGGCAATGGGACTAGCCTACAATGAGCAGTTCTTC. V usage is TRBV2 and J usage is TRBJ2-1; 8 positions match TRBD2. J gave up 2 bases and V 6 bases, and 6 bases lay outside the gene matches. The CDR3 spans 15 residues. Germline lookup yields CDR1 SNHLY and CDR2 FYNNEI.

This rearrangement joins TRBV30 to TRBJ2-2; unclear D gene. Germline CDR1 GTSNPN, CDR2 SVGIG (reference sequence). The CDR3 is 13 residues long. V lost 3 bases to trimming and J lost 5 bases, with 10 bases between them. In nucleotides, the CDR3 is TGTGCCTGGAGCCCTACGGTGACCGGGGAGCTGTTTTTT. This gives the protein CAWSPTVTGELFF.

The chain couples TRBV7-8 to TRBJ2-7; D may be TRBD2 (6 bases). V was shortened by 2 bases and J by 3 bases, with 17 bases between the two germline ends. This CDR3 has 16 amino acids. Germline CDR1 reads SGHVS; CDR2 reads FQNEAQ. CDR3 nucleotide sequence: TGTGCCAGCAGCTTAAGGGAGGCAGGGTTGATCTACGAGCAGTACTTC. It encodes CASSLREAGLIYEQYF.

This chain joins TRBV30 and TRBJ2-3, with 9 bases fitting TRBD1. The germline gives CDR1 GTSNPN, CDR2 SVGIG (reference sequence). V trimming: 1 base; J trimming: 1 base; junction bases outside the gene matches: 3. The CDR3 loop spans 15 amino acids. The CDR3: CAWSADRGGTDTQYF. The CDR3 DNA is TGTGCCTGGAGTGCGGACAGGGGAGGCACAGATACGCAGTATTTT.

The J gene is TRBJ1-1, the V gene TRBV9; TRBD1 might be the D (5 bases). Trimming pared 1 base from V and 2 bases from J, leaving 15 bases between. The CDR3 is 16 residues long. Per the germline V gene, CDR1 is SGDLS and CDR2 is YYNGEE. The CDR3 DNA reads as TGTGCCAGCAGCGTATACGGGGTGGGGGGTAACACTGAAGCTTTCTTT. Amino acids: CASSVYGVGGNTEAFF.

The chain has TRBV6-9 and TRBJ2-1; D not resolved. The CDR3 spans 11 residues. Germline V CDR1 and CDR2: MNHGY, SVAAGI. Trimming left V 7 bases short and J 6 bases short, with 7 bases between. CDR3 protein: CASTSLNEQFF. CDR3 in DNA: TGTGCCAGCACTTCGCTCAATGAGCAGTTCTTC.

CDR3 amino acids: CASQVTGANVLTF. The DNA of the CDR3 is TGTGCCAGCCAAGTAACTGGGGCCAACGTCCTGACTTTC. V is TRBV25-1 and J is TRBJ2-6; D unclear. The CDR3 is 13 amino acids. V was shortened by 8 bases and J by 2 bases, with 7 bases between the two germline ends. The germline CDR1 and CDR2 sequences are MGHDK and SYGVNS.

The rearrangement uses TRBV5-1 and TRBJ2-1; 8 nucleotides agree with TRBD2. The V gene end was trimmed by 3 bases and the J gene end by 4 bases; junction bases not matched to a gene: 3. The V gene's germline CDR1 is SGHRS and CDR2 YFSETQ. The CDR3 spans 14 residues. CDR3 sequence (DNA): TGCGCCAGCAGCTCCTTAGCGGGGTACAATGAGCAGTTCTTC. Translation gives CASSSLAGYNEQFF.

The chain links TRBV27 to TRBJ1-3, with TRBD1 as a possible D gene (6 bases). This CDR3 comprises 14 residues. The germline gives CDR1 MNHEY, CDR2 SMNVEV (reference sequence). V was clipped by 6 bases and J by 0 bases, with 9 bases between them. CDR3 residues: CASSTGFSGNTIYF. CDR3 nucleotides: TGTGCCAGCAGCACAGGGTTCTCTGGAAACACCATATATTTT.

J is TRBJ2-7 and V is TRBV21-1. TRBV21-1 has pseudogene status. The CDR3 totals 17 residues. CDR3 region: CASSKAGVPDVSYEQYF. The CDR3, as DNA: TGTGCCAGCAGCAAAGCTGGGGTACCGGACGTGTCCTACGAGCAGTACTTC.

This chain uses TRBV5-1 with TRBJ2-7, with unresolved D. CDR1 and CDR2 from the germline V gene are SGHRS and YFSETQ. The CDR3 totals 15 residues. V was pared by 0 bases and J by 2 bases, with 12 bases between. CDR3 sequence: CASSLEPGRPYEQYF. The CDR3 nucleotides are TGCGCCAGCAGCTTGGAACCAGGCCGCCCCTACGAGCAGTACTTC. The complete variable domain, with remaining parts taken from reference TRBV5-1 and TRBJ2-7, reads KAGVTQTPRYLIKTRGQQVTLSCSPISGHRSVSWYQQTPGQGLQFLFEYFSETQRNKGNFPGRFSGRQFSNSRSEMNVSTLELGDSALYLCASSLEPGRPYEQYFGPGTRLTVT.

The chain uses TRBV5-6 and TRBJ2-2; D not certain. This CDR3 is built from 14 residues. The germline CDR1 and CDR2 sequences are SGHDT and YYEEEE. The V end was cut by 2 bases, the J end by 2 bases, with 7 bases between. The CDR3 nucleotides are TGTGCCAGCAGCTTAACCTATAACACCGGGGAGCTGTTTTTT. This gives the protein CASSLTYNTGELFF.

The genes are TRBV5-4 and TRBJ2-3, with D possibly matching TRBD1 (7 bases). V dropped 7 bases and J dropped 5 bases, with 26 bases sitting between them. The CDR3 contains 17 residues. Germline values: CDR1 SGHNT, CDR2 YYREEE (reference sequence). CDR3: CASSRQGRHLEGDTQYF. The CDR3 bases are TGTGCCAGCTCCCGACAGGGACGTCACTTGGAGGGAGATACGCAGTATTTT.

J is TRBJ2-5 and V is TRBV4-2, with D maybe TRBD2 (6 bases). This CDR3 is 14 amino acids long. CDR1 is LGHNA, CDR2 YNFKEQ, per germline. The V end lost 4 bases, the J end lost 5 bases, and 14 bases lay between the germline ends. The DNA of the CDR3 is TGTGCCAGCAGCCCGGACTCTGGGGGGGAGACCCAGTACTTC. Amino acids: CASSPDSGGETQYF.

This clone was picked up one time. The CDR3 sequence is CASSPLWGLAGARRTGELFF. Here the CDR3 DNA reads TGTGCCAGTAGTCCGCTATGGGGACTAGCGGGGGCGCGGAGGACCGGGGAGCTGTTTTTT. J is TRBJ2-2 and V is TRBV19; the match to TRBD2 covers 14 bases. Germline lookup yields CDR1 LNHDA and CDR2 SQIVND (reference sequence). V was pared by 5 bases and J by 5 bases, with 16 bases of the junction left unmatched. CDR3 length: 20 residues. The variable domain in full, with the rest retrieved from reference TRBV19 and TRBJ2-2, is DGGITQSPKYLFRKEGQNVTLSCEQNLNHDAMYWYRQDPGQGLRLIYYSQIVNDFQKGDIAEGYSVSREKKESFPLTVTSAQKNPTAFYLCASSPLWGLAGARRTGELFFGEGSRLTVL.

The chain carries TRBV7-6 and TRBJ2-1; TRBD2 aligns across 12 bases. In germline, CDR1 is SGHVS, CDR2 FNYEAQ. Trimming at V came to 5 bases and at J to 7 bases, leaving 6 bases not matched to a gene. This CDR3 is built from 15 residues. CDR3 amino acids: CASSLLAGGPNEQFF. The CDR3 bases are TGTGCCAGCAGCCTCCTAGCGGGGGGGCCTAATGAGCAGTTCTTC. Filled out from reference TRBV7-6 and TRBJ2-1, the complete variable domain reads GAGVSQSPRYKVTKRGQDVALRCDPISGHVSLYWYRQALGQGPEFLTYFNYEAQQDKSGLPNDRFSAERPEGSISTLTIQRTEQRDSAMYRCASSLLAGGPNEQFFGPGTRLTVL.

The genes are TRBV6-1 and TRBJ2-7; D might be TRBD1 or TRBD2, each matching 5 bases. Between the trimmed V and J ends, which lost 9 bases and 3 bases, there was a span of 18 bases. The CDR3 sequence is 14 residues long. Germline values: CDR1 MNHNS, CDR2 SASEGT. In DNA, the CDR3 is TGTGCCAGTTCCCGCCGGGACCGGGGCTACGAGCAGTACTTC. Its protein is CASSRRDRGYEQYF.

This clone was counted once. The CDR3 loop is CASSPRGVREKLFF. The DNA for the CDR3 is TGTGCCAGCAGCCCCCGAGGGGTACGGGAAAAACTGTTTTTT. This chain uses TRBV7-2 with TRBJ1-4; TRBD1 might be the D (5 bases). Trimming pared 5 bases from V and 8 bases from J, leaving 15 bases between. The CDR3 runs 14 residues. The germline V gene has CDR1 SGHTA and CDR2 FQGNSA.

Of note for this clone: At the DNA level, this CDR3 is encoded by other sequences in the same sample as well. The chain joins TRBV7-9 to TRBJ1-1; D call uncertain. The CDR3 has 13 amino acids. Trimming removed 4 bases at V and 3 bases at J, with 9 bases between. Germline lookup yields CDR1 SEHNR and CDR2 FQNEAQ (reference sequence). CDR3 sequence: CASSSQGDTEAFF. The CDR3 region has the DNA TGTGCCAGCAGCTCGCAAGGAGACACTGAAGCTTTCTTT.

This clone was recorded only once. The genes are TRBV2 and TRBJ2-7; 9 bases match TRBD2. This CDR3 is built from 15 residues. With 6 bases clipped from V and 3 bases from J, the junction kept 9 bases outside the gene matches. In germline, CDR1 is SNHLY, CDR2 FYNNEI. The CDR3 reads CASSAARGGFYEQYF. DNA for the CDR3: TGTGCCAGCAGCGCCGCGCGGGGGGGATTCTACGAGCAGTACTTC.

The V call is TRBV7-9, the J call TRBJ2-7; possibly TRBD2 for D (6 bases). The CDR3 covers 15 residues. V gave up 2 bases and J gave up 0 bases, with 11 bases separating them. Germline-derived CDR1 and CDR2 are SEHNR and FQNEAQ (reference sequence). This CDR3 reads CASSLSGVSSYEQYF. Here the CDR3 DNA reads TGTGCCAGCAGCTTATCGGGGGTAAGCTCCTACGAGCAGTACTTC. The full variable domain, with the rest looked up from reference TRBV7-9 and TRBJ2-7, is DTGVSQNPRHKITKRGQNVTFRCDPISEHNRLYWYRQTLGQGPEFLTYFQNEAQLEKSRLLSDRFSAERPKGSFSTLEIQRTEQGDSAMYLCASSLSGVSSYEQYFGPGTRLTVT.

This rearrangement joins TRBV5-4 to TRBJ2-3; TRBD2 aligns across 7 bases. The trim removed 4 bases at V and 4 bases at J, leaving 3 bases unmatched. CDR3 size: 13 residues. From germline, CDR1 is SGHNT and CDR2 YYREEE (reference sequence). The CDR3 sequence: CASSVRESDTQYF. The DNA for the CDR3 is TGTGCCAGCAGCGTGCGGGAGTCAGATACGCAGTATTTT.